These T cell receptor beta chains were read from a single sample in a study of OX40 agonist ivuxolimab in advanced cancers. The table came from immunoSEQ multiplex PCR; TCRdb's copy has only in-frame clones and leaves some out. This table holds more than 15,000 clones, roughly 75% found once. The input for sequencing was CD4+ or CD8+ T cells sorted from blood, taken in a trial of the OX40 agonist ivuxolimab. Receptors were obtained from an adult with an advanced solid tumor such as melanoma, head and neck, liver or kidney cancer. Each CDR3 is given with its conserved first and last residue. Fields, in order: clone size, V gene, CDR3 length, D gene, J gene, CDR3 protein, CDR3 DNA. The D gene is left open where the match is weak. Size is stated for part of the rows, as once, few or many counts, or as a class when the clone is expanded.

NA	TRBV12-2	15	NA	TRBJ2-5	CASRLGRAGLETQYF	TGTGCAAGTCGCTTAGGCCGGGCAGGGTTAGAGACCCAGTACTTC
NA	TRBV7-6	16	NA	TRBJ2-1	CASSPPVGGGGNEQFF	TGTGCCAGCAGCCCCCCCGTGGGAGGGGGGGGCAATGAGCAGTTCTTC
NA	TRBV27	15	NA	TRBJ2-2	CASSLVPSRAGELFF	TGTGCCAGCAGTTTAGTCCCCTCGCGGGCCGGGGAGCTGTTTTTT
medium-sized	TRBV7-6	19	NA	TRBJ1-1	CASSLDGADRTYMNTEAFF	TGTGCCAGCAGCTTAGATGGGGCGGACAGAACCTACATGAACACTGAAGCTTTCTTT
large	TRBV7-8	15	TRBD2	TRBJ2-1	CASSLDSGSSNEQFF	TGTGCCAGCAGCTTAGACAGCGGGAGTAGCAATGAGCAGTTCTTC
NA	TRBV6-1	15	NA	TRBJ2-7	CASSVFGLSSYEQYF	TGTGCCAGCAGTGTATTTGGACTGAGCTCCTACGAGCAGTACTTC
few	TRBV6-6	12	NA	TRBJ2-7	CASSSPSYEQYF	TGTGCCAGCAGTAGCCCGTCCTACGAGCAGTACTTC
NA	TRBV28	15	TRBD2	TRBJ2-2	CASRISGSGTGELFF	TGTGCCAGCAGAATTAGCGGGAGTGGAACCGGGGAGCTGTTTTTT
NA	TRBV5-1	15	TRBD2	TRBJ2-7	CASSFSGTFYYEQYF	TGCGCCAGCAGCTTTAGCGGGACCTTCTACTACGAGCAGTACTTC
medium-sized	TRBV11-2	16	NA	TRBJ2-5	CASSSPFGVRQETQYF	TGTGCCAGCAGCTCCCCGTTCGGAGTGCGACAAGAGACCCAGTACTTC
few	TRBV5-1	15	NA	TRBJ2-7	CASSLGRGAPYEQYF	TGCGCCAGCAGCTTGGGGCGGGGAGCCCCCTACGAGCAGTACTTC
NA	TRBV16	16	NA	TRBJ2-1	CASNAGLPSSYNEQFF	TGTGCCAGCAACGCGGGCCTCCCGTCATCCTACAATGAGCAGTTCTTC
few	TRBV28	13	NA	TRBJ1-2	CASIFGGNYGYTF	TGTGCCAGCATCTTCGGGGGTAACTATGGCTACACCTTC
NA	TRBV5-1	12	NA	TRBJ2-3	CASSQNTDTQYF	TGCGCCAGCAGTCAAAACACAGATACGCAGTATTTT
few	TRBV27	15	NA	TRBJ2-1	CASSLAGSGYNEQFF	TGTGCCAGCAGTTTGGCGGGATCGGGTTACAATGAGCAGTTCTTC
few	TRBV7-3	23	TRBD2	TRBJ2-3	CASSLTRGGLTRSVYSSTDTQYF	TGTGCCAGCAGCTTAACCCGCGGGGGACTCACCCGCTCAGTCTACTCTAGCACAGATACGCAGTATTTT
NA	TRBV28	12	NA	TRBJ2-7	CASSRLDYEQYF	TGTGCCAGCAGTCGACTCGACTACGAGCAGTACTTC
NA	TRBV5-1	17	TRBD2	TRBJ2-3	CASSLATSGSNIDTQYF	TGCGCCAGCAGCTTGGCCACTAGCGGGAGTAATATAGATACGCAGTATTTT
few	TRBV4-2	16	TRBD2	TRBJ2-3	CASSPRDSGDTDTQYF	TGTGCCAGCAGCCCTAGGGATAGCGGGGACACAGATACGCAGTATTTT
NA	TRBV7-2	17	TRBD2	TRBJ2-3	CASSPMAGRGFTDTQYF	TGTGCCAGCAGCCCGATGGCCGGGAGGGGATTTACAGATACGCAGTATTTT
once	TRBV25-1	18	TRBD2	TRBJ2-1	CASSEWGTSGSFLDEQFF	TGTGCCAGCAGTGAATGGGGGACTAGCGGGAGTTTTTTGGATGAGCAGTTCTTC
once	TRBV5-6	19	TRBD2	TRBJ2-1	CASSLIGGTSGSWYNEQFF	TGTGCCAGCAGCTTGATAGGGGGGACTAGCGGGAGCTGGTACAATGAGCAGTTCTTC
NA	TRBV27	15	TRBD1	TRBJ2-5	CASSLGTGNQETQYF	TGTGCCAGCAGTTTAGGGACAGGGAACCAAGAGACCCAGTACTTC
NA	TRBV7-9	15	TRBD2	TRBJ2-7	CASSRLAGVEDEQYF	TGTGCCAGCAGTCGGTTAGCGGGAGTAGAGGACGAGCAGTACTTC
NA	TRBV7-9	14	TRBD1	TRBJ1-2	CASSSTGQGDGYTF	TGTGCCAGCAGCTCTACTGGACAGGGGGACGGCTACACCTTC
once	TRBV6-5	15	TRBD1	TRBJ1-2	CASSPTGGGGYGYTF	TGTGCCAGCAGCCCCACAGGGGGAGGAGGCTATGGCTACACCTTC
NA	TRBV9	15	NA	TRBJ2-7	CASSDGSGFLFEQYF	TGTGCCAGCAGTGATGGAAGCGGCTTTCTCTTCGAGCAGTACTTC
NA	TRBV7-9	13	TRBD2	TRBJ2-7	CASSSGSSYEQYF	TGTGCCAGCAGCAGCGGGAGCTCCTACGAGCAGTACTTC
NA	TRBV6-5	15	NA	TRBJ2-7	CASSYSNEWDDEQYF	TGTGCCAGCAGTTACTCGAATGAGTGGGACGACGAGCAGTACTTC
many	TRBV6-4	15	NA	TRBJ2-3	CASSDTSGAGDTQYF	TGTGCCAGCAGTGACACGTCAGGGGCAGGGGATACGCAGTATTTT
few	TRBV18	12	NA	TRBJ2-7	CASSPFPDEQYF	TGTGCCAGCTCACCCTTTCCAGACGAGCAGTACTTC
NA	TRBV14	13	NA	TRBJ2-2	CASSQEIGGELFF	TGTGCCAGCAGCCAAGAAATTGGCGGGGAGCTGTTTTTT
NA	TRBV6-5	10	NA	TRBJ2-3	CASGGDTQYF	TGTGCCAGTGGGGGGGATACGCAGTATTTT
NA	TRBV29-1	10	TRBD2	TRBJ2-1	CSVGGNEQFF	TGCAGCGTCGGGGGGAATGAGCAGTTCTTC
once	TRBV27	13	NA	TRBJ1-5	CASSGGRNQPQHF	TGTGCCAGCAGCGGGGGGAGGAATCAGCCCCAGCATTTT
NA	TRBV30	14	NA	TRBJ1-6	CAWSAVGAGSPLHF	TGTGCCTGGAGTGCTGTAGGGGCTGGCTCACCCCTCCACTTT
NA	TRBV6-6	14	TRBD2	TRBJ2-7	CASTSLAGVDEQYF	TGTGCCAGCACGTCCCTAGCGGGAGTTGATGAGCAGTACTTC